The clone carrying this T cell receptor beta chain appeared a single time. The antigen is unknown. This sample is drawn from a study of T cell responses to AZD1222 COVID-19 vaccine. Notes on the study in general: Sampled repertoires all dated from after the peak T cell response. With dominance at 160-218 and 743-854, vaccine-associated CD4 TCRs spanned spike. Nearly half of unique spike-specific TCRs reportedly avoided B.1.351 and B.1.1.7 mutated regions. White British people made up most donors, females outnumbered males, and clonal diversity was possibly underestimated.

Profiled with immunoSEQ multiplex PCR; TCRdb holds only in-frame clones, not every one. Of about 210,000 clones in the sample, roughly 94% were seen once. The ends lost 6 bases at V and 5 bases at J; junction bases unmatched: 4. The CDR3 runs to 14 residues. CDR1 and CDR2 (germline): WNHNN, SYGVQD (reference sequence). The starting material was peripheral blood, obtained 28 days after the second dose of the MenACWY control vaccine. This clonotype originated in an adult who received the MenACWY meningococcal vaccine as a control. V and J are TRBV10-1 and TRBJ2-4, with 10 bases lining up with TRBD1. For the CDR3, the DNA is TGCGCCAGCAGCGGGGACAGGGGCCAAAACATTCAGTACTTC. It specifies CASSGDRGQNIQYF.